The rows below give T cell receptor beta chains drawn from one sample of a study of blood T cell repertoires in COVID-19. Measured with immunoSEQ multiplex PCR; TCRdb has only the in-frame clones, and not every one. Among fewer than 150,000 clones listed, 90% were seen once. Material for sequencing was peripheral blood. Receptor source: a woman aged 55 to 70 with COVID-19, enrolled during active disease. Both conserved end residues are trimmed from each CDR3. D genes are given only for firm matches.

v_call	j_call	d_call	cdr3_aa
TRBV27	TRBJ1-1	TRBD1	ASSLYRDRAEAF
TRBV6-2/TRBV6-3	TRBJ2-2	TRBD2	ASSTLAGGINTGELF
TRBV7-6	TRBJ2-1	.	ASSARTPTPNLYNEQF
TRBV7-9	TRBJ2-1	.	ASSQLGGRIPPREQF
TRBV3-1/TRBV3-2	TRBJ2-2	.	ASSNRHGELF
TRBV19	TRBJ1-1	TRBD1	ASSSRQGNTEAF
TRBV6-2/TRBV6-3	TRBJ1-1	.	ASSWQTEAF
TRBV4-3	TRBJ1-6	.	ASSQWEGSPLH
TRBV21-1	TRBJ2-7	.	ASSMGVRGDYEQY
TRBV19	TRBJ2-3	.	ASSIGPGTDTQY
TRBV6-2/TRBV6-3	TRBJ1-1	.	ASSLDGGNTEAF
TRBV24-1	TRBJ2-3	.	ATSDQQGLTQY
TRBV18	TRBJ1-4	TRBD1	ASSSYRQGAGEKLF
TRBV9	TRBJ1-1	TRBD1	ASSPRTGGRTEAF
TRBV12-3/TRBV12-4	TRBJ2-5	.	ASSLNVEETQY
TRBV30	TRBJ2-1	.	AWNAGNSYNEQF
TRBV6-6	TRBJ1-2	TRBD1	ASSYVTGTDYGYT
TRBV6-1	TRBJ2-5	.	ASSEYFRGVGETQY
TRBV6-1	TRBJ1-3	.	ASSDSGGLGNTIY
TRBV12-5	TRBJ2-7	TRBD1	ASGPQDRAYEQY
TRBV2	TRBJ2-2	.	ASSDRVGTGELF
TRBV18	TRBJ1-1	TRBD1	ASSPGQANTEAF
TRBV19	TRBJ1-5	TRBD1	ASSIGFSRGHNQPQH
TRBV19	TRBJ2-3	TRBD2	ASSTSGGTDTQY
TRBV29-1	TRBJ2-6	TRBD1	SVDFSGTAGANVPT
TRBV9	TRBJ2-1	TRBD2	ASSERDYSYNEQF
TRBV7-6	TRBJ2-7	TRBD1	ASSSSGTGDSYEQY
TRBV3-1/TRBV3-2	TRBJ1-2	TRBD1	ASSQGQGEGHYT
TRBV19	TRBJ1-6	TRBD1	ASTETTGGVRNSPLH
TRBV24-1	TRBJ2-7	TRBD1	ATSDLRQGGEQY
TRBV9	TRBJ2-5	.	ASSVGGLQETQY
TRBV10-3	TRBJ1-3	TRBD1	AISESGGTAPIRNTIY
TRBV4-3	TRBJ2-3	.	ASSQAERDGADTQY
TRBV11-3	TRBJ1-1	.	ASSLDDRTEAF
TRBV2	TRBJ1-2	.	ASSPGHKIQGYT
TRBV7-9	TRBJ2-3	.	ASSHWTESTDTQY
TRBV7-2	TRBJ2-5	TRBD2	ASSSTSGIQETQY
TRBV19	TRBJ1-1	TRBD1	ASSTGQGVHTEAF
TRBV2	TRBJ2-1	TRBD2	ASWRGGVDEQF
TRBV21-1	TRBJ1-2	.	ASSKTGTGYGYT
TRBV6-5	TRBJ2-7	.	ASSYVRGAYEQY
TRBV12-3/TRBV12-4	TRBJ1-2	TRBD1	ASRQGVDGYT
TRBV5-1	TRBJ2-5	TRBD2	ASSGPLAGQETQY
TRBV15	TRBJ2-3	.	ATSRRDSGTDTQY
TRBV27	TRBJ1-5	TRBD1	ASSLGTGGYGNQPQH
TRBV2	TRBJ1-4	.	ATKGVDRVNEKLF
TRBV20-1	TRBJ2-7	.	SASRPGGRTPYEQY
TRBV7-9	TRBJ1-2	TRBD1	ASSKPGQWDGYT
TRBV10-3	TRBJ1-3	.	AISESGGAGNTIY
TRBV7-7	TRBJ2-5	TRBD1	ASSLQGSEQETQY
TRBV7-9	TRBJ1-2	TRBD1	ASSLEDRGSTGYT
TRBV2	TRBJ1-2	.	ASSEGGVGYT
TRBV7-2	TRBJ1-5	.	ASSLEGRGGNQPQH
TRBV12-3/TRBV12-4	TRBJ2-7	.	ASSLVRGREQY
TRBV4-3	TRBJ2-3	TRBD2	ASSTRLAGVQDTQY
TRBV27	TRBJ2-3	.	ASSSYADTQY
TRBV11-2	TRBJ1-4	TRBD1	ASSSGDRVWEKLF
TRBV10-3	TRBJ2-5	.	AIGPQFQETQY
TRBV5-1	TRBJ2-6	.	ASSFLQFSGANVLT